The 13 T cell receptor beta chains presented below share a single source sample, sequenced in a study of blood T cell repertoires in COVID-19 (dated by TCRdb to about 2020). The receptor library was made with the immunoSEQ multiplex PCR assay. Imported from immuneACCESS, the table was reduced by TCRdb to in-frame sequences with V and J called. These copies leave out some clones; in studies compared against another copy, an unresolved V gene accounts for under half, and the cause of the remainder is not known. Within this sample are about 320,000 clones, with 75% to 85% of them counted one time only. 7.2% of the sample comes from the top ten. Input material: peripheral blood. The receptor source for this set is a human donor in a cohort sampled during active COVID-19.

The CDR3 nucleotides are TGTGCCAGCAGTTTGGGGGGGCACAATGAGCAGTTCTTC. It codes for CASSLGGHNEQFF. The chain links TRBV27 to TRBJ2-1; a possible D gene is TRBD2 (7 bases). The CDR3 spans 13 residues. CDR1 MNHEY and CDR2 SMNVEV come from the germline V gene (reference sequence). Trimming cost V 3 bases and J 5 bases, with 8 bases left between them.

The rearrangement links TRBV11-2 to TRBJ1-3; tentatively, D is TRBD1 (5 bases). There are 16 residues in the CDR3. CDR1 and CDR2 from the germline V gene are SGHAT and FQNNGV. V lost 5 bases, J lost 0 bases, and 14 bases lay in between. The CDR3, as DNA: TGTGCCAGCAGCCCCTCTGACAGTTCCTCTGGAAACACCATATATTTT. This gives the protein CASSPSDSSSGNTIYF.

CDR3 in DNA: TGTGCCAGCTCACCTAGCACTGGAGGGACGAATGAGCAGTTCTTC. Its protein is CASSPSTGGTNEQFF. The rearrangement joins TRBV18 to TRBJ2-1; a possible D gene is TRBD2 (6 bases). The germline CDR1 and CDR2 sequences are KGHSH and LQKENI. CDR3 length: 15 amino acids. The V end was cut by 3 bases, the J end by 7 bases, with 16 bases between.

The sample holds one count of this clone. The chain uses TRBV7-9 and TRBJ1-4, with D uncertain. Deletions cut 1 base from V and 8 bases from J, with 14 bases between. CDR1 is SEHNR, CDR2 FQNEAQ, per germline (reference sequence). The CDR3 contains 15 residues. The CDR3 loop is CASSLDAGQGEKLFF. DNA of the CDR3: TGTGCCAGCAGCTTAGACGCGGGCCAAGGGGAAAAACTGTTTTTT.

There are a few counts of this clone. Other DNA variants within this sample encode the same CDR3. The rearrangement joins TRBV2 to TRBJ1-1; no clear D. The V gene's germline CDR1 is SNHLY and CDR2 FYNNEI. Trimming removed 6 bases from V and 0 bases from J, with 8 bases in between. This CDR3 comprises 13 residues. CDR3 DNA: TGTGCCAGCAGGAGCGAAATGAACACTGAAGCTTTCTTT. Translated, it gives CASRSEMNTEAFF.

The table lists this clone with a count of one. The V and J genes are TRBV7-3 and TRBJ1-1; D not certain. Between the trimmed V and J ends, which lost 3 bases and 1 base, there was a span of 6 bases. The CDR3 covers 13 residues. Per germline, CDR1 SGHTA and CDR2 FQGTGA. In DNA, the CDR3 is TGTGCCAGCAGCTTCTCAGGGAACACTGAAGCTTTCTTT. Its translation is CASSFSGNTEAFF. The whole variable domain, filled in from reference TRBV7-3 and TRBJ1-1, reads GAGVSQTPSNKVTEKGKYVELRCDPISGHTALYWYRQSLGQGPEFLIYFQGTGAADDSGLPNDRFFAVRPEGSVSTLKIQRTERGDSAVYLCASSFSGNTEAFFGQGTRLTVV.

J is TRBJ2-1 and V is TRBV10-2; 7 bases match TRBD1. CDR3 length: 14 residues. With V trimmed by 7 bases and J by 4 bases, 7 bases remained unmatched. Per germline, CDR1 WSHSY and CDR2 SAAADI. CDR3 DNA: TGCGCCAGCACACCCGGGACAGATTACAATGAGCAGTTCTTC. Translation gives CASTPGTDYNEQFF.

The J gene is TRBJ2-2, the V gene TRBV7-9; TRBD1 aligns across 7 bases. The junction had 3 bases not matched to a gene; V was cut back by 3 bases and J by 11 bases. The CDR3 spans 12 residues. Looked up from germline, CDR1 is SEHNR and CDR2 is FQNEAQ (reference sequence). The CDR3 sequence: CASSFQGVELFF. CDR3 DNA sequence: TGTGCCAGCAGCTTCCAGGGGGTTGAGCTGTTTTTT. Supplemented by reference TRBV7-9 and TRBJ2-2, the full variable domain reads DTGVSQNPRHKITKRGQNVTFRCDPISEHNRLYWYRQTLGQGPEFLTYFQNEAQLEKSRLLSDRFSAERPKGSFSTLEIQRTEQGDSAMYLCASSFQGVELFFGEGSRLTVL.

The chain recombines TRBV7-9 with TRBJ2-7, with 10 bases that match TRBD1. The CDR3 spans 16 residues. Per germline, CDR1 SEHNR and CDR2 FQNEAQ (reference sequence). Germline trimming cut 5 bases from V and 5 bases from J; bases unmatched to any gene: 12. The CDR3 DNA sequence: TGTGCCAGCAGCCCGCCGGGGGGACAGGGGAAAGACGAGCAGTACTTC. Residues: CASSPPGGQGKDEQYF.

This chain joins TRBV7-8 and TRBJ2-1; 10 bases are a match to TRBD2. CDR3 length: 16 residues. The germline V gene encodes CDR1 SGHVS and CDR2 FQNEAQ. The V gene end was trimmed by 0 bases and the J gene end by 8 bases; junction bases not matched to a gene: 7. CDR3 in DNA: TGTGCCAGCAGCTTAGCTCAAGCGGGGGGGAGGCATGAGCAGTTCTTC. Translation gives CASSLAQAGGRHEQFF.

This sequence joins TRBV7-3 and TRBJ2-2; D is unresolved. Per the germline V gene, CDR1 is SGHTA and CDR2 is FQGTGA. The CDR3 runs to 15 residues. Between the trimmed V and J ends, which lost 3 bases and 1 base, there was a span of 9 bases. CDR3 in amino acids: CASSFWPGNTGELFF. The CDR3 DNA reads as TGTGCCAGCAGCTTTTGGCCAGGGAACACCGGGGAGCTGTTTTTT. Using reference TRBV7-3 and TRBJ2-2 for the parts outside the CDR3, the full variable domain is GAGVSQTPSNKVTEKGKYVELRCDPISGHTALYWYRQSLGQGPEFLIYFQGTGAADDSGLPNDRFFAVRPEGSVSTLKIQRTERGDSAVYLCASSFWPGNTGELFFGEGSRLTVL.

This clone was detected only once. The rearrangement links TRBV18 to TRBJ2-7, with D possibly being TRBD1 (6 bases). Trimming took off 6 bases at V and 4 bases at J, with 16 bases between the two ends. The germline gives CDR1 KGHSH, CDR2 LQKENI. The CDR3 totals 14 residues. DNA of the CDR3: TGTGCCAGCTCCCTAACGGGACACAGGTACGAGCAGTACTTC. This translates into CASSLTGHRYEQYF.

The chain couples TRBV24-1 to TRBJ2-2; weak D call: TRBD1 (5 bases). Trimming stripped 3 bases from V and 5 bases from J, with 12 bases between. The CDR3 contains 15 residues. Germline assignment: CDR1 KGHDR and CDR2 SFDVKD. CDR3 in amino acids: CATSDLSGLTGELFF. The DNA of the CDR3 is TGTGCCACCAGTGATCTATCAGGGTTGACCGGGGAGCTGTTTTTT.